This T cell receptor beta chain derives from a study of CD8 T cells in Susac syndrome. This CDR3 region has 13 residues. The ends were cut back, 4 bases at V and 4 bases at J, with 11 bases in the middle. The germline CDR1 and CDR2 sequences are SGHRS and YFSETQ. TCR beta sequences were obtained from blood CD8+ and CD4+ T cells. With random hexamers, reverse transcription was performed on about 0.5 to 1 ug of RNA. With immunoSEQ multiplex PCR, TCR beta CDR3 was amplified across 54 Vbeta and 13 Jbeta. TCRdb reprocessed the immunoSEQ multiplex PCR reads via MiXCR and lists one record per CDR3 protein. This sample carries about 140,000 distinct CDR3 sequences, approximately 96% of them seen once, and the ten largest clones take about 0.11%.

Sequences were obtained from CD4+ T cells from PBMCs. The chain carries TRBV5-1 and TRBJ1-2, with a weak D call TRBD1 (6 bases). The receptor's source is a human donor with multiple sclerosis. CDR3 in amino acids: CASSPGQSYGYTF. The CDR3 nucleotides read TGCGCCAGCAGCCCCGGACAGTCCTATGGCTACACCTTC.